These 19 T cell receptor beta chains were all obtained from the same sample, sequenced in a study of shared clonotypes between healthy human individuals. The table came from immunoSEQ multiplex PCR; TCRdb's copy has only in-frame clones and leaves some out. The sample includes some 2,400,000 clones, approximately 96% of them seen just once. Sequenced input: naive CD4+ T cells sorted from blood. Subset reported: CD45RA+ positively selected. The receptors derive from a man aged 18 to 29 in good health.

This chain uses TRBV5-4 with TRBJ2-3, with 9 positions matching TRBD2. CDR3 size: 15 residues. J was trimmed by 5 bases and V by 4 bases; bases with no gene match: 8. Germline V gives CDR1 SGHNT, CDR2 YYREEE (reference sequence). The CDR3 coding sequence is TGTGCCAGCAGCCAGGACTTACTAGCGGGAGATACGCAGTATTTT. Translating gives CASSQDLLAGDTQYF.

The chain joins TRBV7-9 to TRBJ2-2, with 7 nucleotides matching TRBD2. The CDR3 runs 18 residues. J was trimmed by 0 bases and V by 1 base; bases with no gene match: 8. Looked up from germline, CDR1 is SEHNR and CDR2 is FQNEAQ (reference sequence). In DNA, the CDR3 is TGTGCCAGCAGCTTAGGCGGGGGACTGGACCCGAACACCGGGGAGCTGTTTTTT. This codes for CASSLGGGLDPNTGELFF.

The CDR3 DNA follows: TGCAGCGTCGCGACAACCATGAACACTGAAGCTTTCTTT. Encoded protein: CSVATTMNTEAFF. The gene calls are TRBV29-1 and TRBJ1-1; D not resolved. The CDR3 is 13 amino acids. V gave up 6 bases and J gave up 0 bases, with 11 bases separating them. Per the germline V gene, CDR1 is SQVTM and CDR2 is ANQGSEA.

The rearrangement joins TRBV5-4 to TRBJ2-5; possible D gene TRBD2, 6 bases. V dropped 4 bases and J dropped 2 bases, with 12 bases sitting between them. The CDR3 covers 14 residues. Germline V gene sequence: CDR1 SGHNT, CDR2 YYREEE (reference sequence). CDR3 in amino acids: CASSPGGLQETQYF. The CDR3 DNA reads as TGTGCCAGCAGCCCCGGGGGACTTCAAGAGACCCAGTACTTC.

The rearrangement uses TRBV5-1 and TRBJ2-1; 7 bases agree with TRBD2. Per germline, CDR1 SGHRS and CDR2 YFSETQ. J was trimmed by 4 bases and V by 1 base; bases with no gene match: 5. CDR3 length: 15 amino acids. The CDR3 loop reads CASSLRGEFYNEQFF. The CDR3 bases are TGCGCCAGCAGCTTGCGGGGGGAGTTTTACAATGAGCAGTTCTTC.

The chain combines TRBV29-1 with TRBJ1-1, with D possibly matching TRBD1 (6 bases). This CDR3 region has 12 residues. Germline CDR1 SQVTM, CDR2 ANQGSEA. V was shortened by 7 bases and J by 1 base, with 10 bases between the two germline ends. The CDR3 sequence: CSGTTGNTEAFF. The CDR3 DNA is TGCAGCGGGACGACAGGGAACACTGAAGCTTTCTTT. The full variable domain, rest sourced from reference TRBV29-1 and TRBJ1-1, is SAVISQKPSRDICQRGTSLTIQCQVDSQVTMMFWYRQQPGQSLTLIATANQGSEATYESGFVIDKFPISRPNLTFSTLTVSNMSPEDSSIYLCSGTTGNTEAFFGQGTRLTVV.

The gene calls are TRBV2 and TRBJ2-7, with TRBD2 matching 14 bases. The germline V gene has CDR1 SNHLY and CDR2 FYNNEI. Trimming cost V 6 bases and J 7 bases; bases outside gene matches: 5. This CDR3 contains 14 residues. The CDR3 region is CASSGLAGGGEQYF. For the CDR3, the DNA is TGTGCCAGCAGCGGACTAGCGGGGGGCGGTGAGCAGTACTTC.

The genes are TRBV5-4 and TRBJ2-7; TRBD1 might be the D (6 bases). The germline V gene encodes CDR1 SGHNT and CDR2 YYREEE (reference sequence). Trimming removed 0 bases from V and 6 bases from J, with 16 bases in between. CDR3 size: 15 residues. The CDR3: CASSLGLGQTGEQYF. CDR3 DNA: TGTGCCAGCAGCTTGGGACTGGGACAAACCGGCGAGCAGTACTTC.

The chain has TRBV9 and TRBJ2-3; 9 bases match TRBD2. The germline CDR1 and CDR2 sequences are SGDLS and YYNGEE. V lost 0 bases, J lost 5 bases, and 7 bases stayed unmatched. The CDR3 covers 16 residues. The CDR3: CASSVGSSGGKDTQYF. CDR3 bases: TGTGCCAGCAGCGTAGGGAGTAGCGGGGGTAAAGATACGCAGTATTTT.

Points on this clone: Additional DNA sequences in this sample encode the identical CDR3. J is TRBJ2-2 and V is TRBV9, with D perhaps matching TRBD2 (5 bases). Deletions cut 1 base from V and 1 base from J, with 8 bases between. The CDR3 is 15 residues long. Germline-derived CDR1 and CDR2 are SGDLS and YYNGEE. The CDR3 region has the DNA TGTGCCAGCAGCGTAACGGGATTGAACACCGGGGAGCTGTTTTTT. It yields the protein CASSVTGLNTGELFF.

Points on this clone: The sample carries other DNA sequences with the same CDR3. This rearrangement joins TRBV5-1 to TRBJ1-1, with no clear D. V was clipped by 0 bases and J by 1 base, with 7 bases between them. The CDR3 consists of 14 residues. The germline V gene encodes CDR1 SGHRS and CDR2 YFSETQ. The CDR3 DNA follows: TGCGCCAGCAGCTTGGAGGCGGGGAACACTGAAGCTTTCTTT. Encoded protein: CASSLEAGNTEAFF.

The V gene is TRBV10-3, the J gene TRBJ2-7, with D possibly being TRBD2 (6 bases). With 3 bases removed from V and 1 base from J, the gap between germline ends came to 13 bases. Germline values: CDR1 ENHRY, CDR2 SYGVKD. The CDR3 has 15 residues. This CDR3 is CAISDWDLKSYEQYF. CDR3 coding DNA: TGTGCCATCAGTGATTGGGACTTAAAATCCTACGAGCAGTACTTC.

V usage is TRBV5-6 and J usage is TRBJ2-7; the D gene is possibly TRBD1 (6 bases). Trimming left V 0 bases short and J 0 bases short, with 10 bases between. From germline, CDR1 is SGHDT and CDR2 YYEEEE. There are 15 residues in the CDR3. The CDR3 DNA reads TGTGCCAGCAGCTTGGGTAACAGGGCCTCCTACGAGCAGTACTTC. Protein product: CASSLGNRASYEQYF.

The V call is TRBV5-1, the J call TRBJ2-3; D gene unclear. Germline CDR1 reads SGHRS; CDR2 reads YFSETQ. The CDR3 contains 12 residues. The V and J ends lost 4 bases and 3 bases respectively, with 6 bases between them. DNA of the CDR3: TGCGCCAGCAGCGAATGGACAGATACGCAGTATTTT. Protein product: CASSEWTDTQYF. Full variable domain (rest looked up from reference TRBV5-1 and TRBJ2-3): KAGVTQTPRYLIKTRGQQVTLSCSPISGHRSVSWYQQTPGQGLQFLFEYFSETQRNKGNFPGRFSGRQFSNSRSEMNVSTLELGDSALYLCASSEWTDTQYFGPGTRLTVL.

As DNA, the CDR3 is TGTGCCAGCAGGTTGACTAGCGGGGCCTACAATGAGCAGTTCTTC. Its protein is CASRLTSGAYNEQFF. The chain recombines TRBV6-5 with TRBJ2-1; 11 bases fit TRBD2. Per the germline V gene, CDR1 is MNHEY and CDR2 is SVGAGI. Trimming cost V 6 bases and J 2 bases; bases outside gene matches: 3. CDR3 size: 15 residues.

In the case of this clone: Other DNA sequences in the sample encode the same CDR3. V is TRBV7-2 and J is TRBJ2-2; D remains ambiguous. This CDR3 spans 14 amino acids. V was cut by 0 bases and J by 1 base, with 3 bases left in between. Germline V CDR1 and CDR2: SGHTA, FQGNSA. CDR3 amino acids: CASSLAGNTGELFF. The CDR3 coding sequence is TGTGCCAGCAGCTTAGCGGGGAACACCGGGGAGCTGTTTTTT. Combining the CDR3 with reference TRBV7-2 and TRBJ2-2 gives the whole variable domain GAGVSQSPSNKVTEKGKDVELRCDPISGHTALYWYRQSLGQGLEFLIYFQGNSAPDKSGLPSDRFSAERTGGSVSTLTIQRTQQEDSAVYLCASSLAGNTGELFFGEGSRLTVL.

J is TRBJ2-6 and V is TRBV18; D is undetermined. Per the germline V gene, CDR1 is KGHSH and CDR2 is LQKENI. V lost 2 bases and J 4 bases, leaving 15 bases between the germline ends. The CDR3 has 17 residues. The CDR3 loop reads CASSPEAPRTGANVLTF. CDR3 nucleotides: TGTGCCAGCTCACCAGAGGCTCCCCGTACAGGGGCCAACGTCCTGACTTTC.

The chain has TRBV18 and TRBJ1-2, with 7 nucleotides matching TRBD1. This CDR3 is built from 13 residues. In germline, CDR1 is KGHSH, CDR2 LQKENI. V lost 4 bases to trimming and J lost 4 bases; unmatched junction nucleotides: 3. The CDR3 coding sequence is TGTGCCAGCTCACAGGGACAGAGCTATGGCTACACCTTC. The encoded protein is CASSQGQSYGYTF.

This chain uses TRBV25-1 with TRBJ2-1; D is possibly TRBD1 (6 bases). Germline CDR1 reads MGHDK; CDR2 reads SYGVNS. The ends were cut back, 0 bases at V and 5 bases at J, with 8 bases in the middle. The CDR3 has 14 amino acids. CDR3 amino acids: CASSEYGQNNEQFF. The CDR3 DNA sequence: TGTGCCAGCAGTGAATATGGACAGAACAATGAGCAGTTCTTC.